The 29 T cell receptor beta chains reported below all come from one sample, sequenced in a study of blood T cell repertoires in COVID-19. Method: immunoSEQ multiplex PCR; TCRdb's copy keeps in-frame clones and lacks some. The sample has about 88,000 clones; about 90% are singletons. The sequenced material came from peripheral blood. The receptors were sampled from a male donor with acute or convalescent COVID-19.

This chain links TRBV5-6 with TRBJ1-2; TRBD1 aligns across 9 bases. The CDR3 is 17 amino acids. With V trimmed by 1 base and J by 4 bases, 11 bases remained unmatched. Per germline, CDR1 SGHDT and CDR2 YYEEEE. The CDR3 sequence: CASSLLGDRGRFYGYTF. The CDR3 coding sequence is TGTGCCAGCAGCTTGCTTGGAGACAGGGGGAGATTCTATGGCTACACCTTC.

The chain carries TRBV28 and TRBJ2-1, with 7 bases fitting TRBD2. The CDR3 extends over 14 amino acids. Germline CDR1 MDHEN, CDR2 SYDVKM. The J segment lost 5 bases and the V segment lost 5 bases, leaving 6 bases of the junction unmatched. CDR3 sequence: CASSVAGLHNEQFF. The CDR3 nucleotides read TGTGCCAGCAGTGTAGCGGGCCTCCACAATGAGCAGTTCTTC. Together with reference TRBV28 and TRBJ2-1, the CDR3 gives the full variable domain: DVKVTQSSRYLVKRTGEKVFLECVQDMDHENMFWYRQDPGLGLRLIYFSYDVKMKEKGDIPEGYSVSREKKERFSLILESASTNQTSMYLCASSVAGLHNEQFFGPGTRLTVL.

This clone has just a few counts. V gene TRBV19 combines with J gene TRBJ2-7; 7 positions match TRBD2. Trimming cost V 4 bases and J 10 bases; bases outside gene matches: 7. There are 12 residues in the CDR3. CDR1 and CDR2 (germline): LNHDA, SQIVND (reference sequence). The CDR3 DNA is TGTGCCAGTAGTACCTGGGAGGGGCATCAGTACTTC. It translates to CASSTWEGHQYF.

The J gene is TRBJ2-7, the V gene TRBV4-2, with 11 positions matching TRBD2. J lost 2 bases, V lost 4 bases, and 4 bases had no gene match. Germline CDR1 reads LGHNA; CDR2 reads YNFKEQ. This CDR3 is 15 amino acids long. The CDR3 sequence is CASSPGLAGTYEQYF. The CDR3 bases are TGTGCCAGCAGCCCCGGACTAGCGGGTACCTACGAGCAGTACTTC.

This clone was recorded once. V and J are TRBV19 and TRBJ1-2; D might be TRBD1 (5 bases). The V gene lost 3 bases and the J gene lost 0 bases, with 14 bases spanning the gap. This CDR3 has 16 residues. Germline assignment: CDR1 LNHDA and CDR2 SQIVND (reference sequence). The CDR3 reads CASSIDGTGPNYGYTF. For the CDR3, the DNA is TGTGCCAGTAGTATCGATGGGACTGGACCTAACTATGGCTACACCTTC.

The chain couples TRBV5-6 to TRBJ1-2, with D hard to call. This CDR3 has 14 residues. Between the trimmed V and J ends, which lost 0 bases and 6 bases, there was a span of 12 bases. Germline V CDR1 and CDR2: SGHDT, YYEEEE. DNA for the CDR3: TGTGCCAGCAGCTTGGGCGCGTCTATGGATGGCTACACCTTC. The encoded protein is CASSLGASMDGYTF.

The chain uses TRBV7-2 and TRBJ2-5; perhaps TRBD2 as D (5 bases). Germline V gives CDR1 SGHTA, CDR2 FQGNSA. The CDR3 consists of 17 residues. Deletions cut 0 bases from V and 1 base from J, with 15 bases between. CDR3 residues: CASSLAEGVAGQETQYF. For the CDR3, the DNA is TGTGCCAGCAGCTTAGCGGAAGGAGTGGCGGGCCAAGAGACCCAGTACTTC.

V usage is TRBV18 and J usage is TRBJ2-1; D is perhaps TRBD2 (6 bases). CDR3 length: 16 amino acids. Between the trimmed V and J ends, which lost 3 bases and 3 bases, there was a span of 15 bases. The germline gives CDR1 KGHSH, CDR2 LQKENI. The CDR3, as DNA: TGTGCCAGCTCACCCAAGGCGCGGGGCGACTACAATGAGCAGTTCTTC. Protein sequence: CASSPKARGDYNEQFF.

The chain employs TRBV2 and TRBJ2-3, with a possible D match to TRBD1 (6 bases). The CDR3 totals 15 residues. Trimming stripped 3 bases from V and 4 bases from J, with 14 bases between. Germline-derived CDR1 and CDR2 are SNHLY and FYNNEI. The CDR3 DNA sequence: TGTGCCAGCAGTGAGTCAGGGACATTACCAGATACGCAGTATTTT. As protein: CASSESGTLPDTQYF.

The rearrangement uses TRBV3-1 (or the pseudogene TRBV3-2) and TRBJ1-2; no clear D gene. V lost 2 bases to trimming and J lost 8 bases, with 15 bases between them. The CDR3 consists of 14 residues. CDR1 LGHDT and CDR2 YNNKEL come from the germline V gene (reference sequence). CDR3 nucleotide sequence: TGTGCCAGCAGCCAAACCCAACGTGGAGGCGGCTACACCTTC. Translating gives CASSQTQRGGGYTF.

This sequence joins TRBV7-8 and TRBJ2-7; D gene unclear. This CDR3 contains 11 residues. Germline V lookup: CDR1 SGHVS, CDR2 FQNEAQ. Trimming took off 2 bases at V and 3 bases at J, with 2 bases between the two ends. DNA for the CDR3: TGTGCCAGCAGCTTACACTACGAGCAGTACTTC. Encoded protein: CASSLHYEQYF.

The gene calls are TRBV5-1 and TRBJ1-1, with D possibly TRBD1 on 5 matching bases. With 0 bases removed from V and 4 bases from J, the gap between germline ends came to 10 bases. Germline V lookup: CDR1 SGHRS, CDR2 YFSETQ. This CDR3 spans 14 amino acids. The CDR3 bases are TGCGCCAGCAGCTTGGGTTCAGGGCTCACTGAAGCTTTCTTT. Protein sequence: CASSLGSGLTEAFF.

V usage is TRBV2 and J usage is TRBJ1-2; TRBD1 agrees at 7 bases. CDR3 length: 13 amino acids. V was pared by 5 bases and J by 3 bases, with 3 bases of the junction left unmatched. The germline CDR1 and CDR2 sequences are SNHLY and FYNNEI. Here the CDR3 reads CASSRQGDYGYTF. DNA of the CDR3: TGTGCCAGCAGTCGACAGGGCGACTATGGCTACACCTTC.

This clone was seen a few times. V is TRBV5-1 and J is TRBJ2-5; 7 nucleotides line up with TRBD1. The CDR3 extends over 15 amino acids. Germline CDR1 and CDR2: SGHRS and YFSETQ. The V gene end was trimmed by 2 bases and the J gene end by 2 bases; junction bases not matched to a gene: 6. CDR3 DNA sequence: TGCGCCAGCAGCTTTTTCCCGGGACAGCAAGAGACCCAGTACTTC. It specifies CASSFFPGQQETQYF.

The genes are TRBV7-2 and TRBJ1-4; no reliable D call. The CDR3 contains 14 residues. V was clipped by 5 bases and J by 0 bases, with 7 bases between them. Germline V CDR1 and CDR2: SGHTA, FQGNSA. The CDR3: CASSQHSTNEKLFF. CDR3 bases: TGTGCCAGCAGCCAACATTCAACTAATGAAAAACTGTTTTTT. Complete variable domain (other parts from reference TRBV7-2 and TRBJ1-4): GAGVSQSPSNKVTEKGKDVELRCDPISGHTALYWYRQSLGQGLEFLIYFQGNSAPDKSGLPSDRFSAERTGGSVSTLTIQRTQQEDSAVYLCASSQHSTNEKLFFGSGTQLSVL.

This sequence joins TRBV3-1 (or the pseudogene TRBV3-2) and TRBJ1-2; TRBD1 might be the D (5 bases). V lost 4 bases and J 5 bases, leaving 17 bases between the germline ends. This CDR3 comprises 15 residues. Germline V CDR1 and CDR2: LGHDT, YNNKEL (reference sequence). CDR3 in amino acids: CASSPHDRSRYGYTF. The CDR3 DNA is TGTGCCAGCAGCCCTCATGACAGATCGAGATATGGCTACACCTTC.

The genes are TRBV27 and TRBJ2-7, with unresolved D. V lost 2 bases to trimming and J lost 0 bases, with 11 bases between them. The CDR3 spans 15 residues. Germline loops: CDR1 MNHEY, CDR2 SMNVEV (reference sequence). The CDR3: CASSLLGSGSYEQYF. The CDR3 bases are TGTGCCAGCAGTTTACTAGGTAGTGGCTCCTACGAGCAGTACTTC.

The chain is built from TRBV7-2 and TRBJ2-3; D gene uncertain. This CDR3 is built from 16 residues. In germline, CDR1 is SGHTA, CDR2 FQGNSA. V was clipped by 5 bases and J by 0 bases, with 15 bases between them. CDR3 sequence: CASSPGLVLSTDTQYF. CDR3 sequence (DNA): TGTGCCAGCAGCCCCGGTTTGGTTCTAAGCACAGATACGCAGTATTTT.

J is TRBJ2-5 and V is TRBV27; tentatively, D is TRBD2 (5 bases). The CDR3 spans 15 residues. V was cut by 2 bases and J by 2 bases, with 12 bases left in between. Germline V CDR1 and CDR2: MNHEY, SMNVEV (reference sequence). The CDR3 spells CASSLRVTGQETQYF. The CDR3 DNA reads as TGTGCCAGCAGTTTAAGGGTGACGGGGCAAGAGACCCAGTACTTC.

CDR3 loop: CAWSRDSNTEAFF. In DNA form, the CDR3 reads TGTGCCTGGAGTCGGGACAGCAACACTGAAGCTTTCTTT. The V call is TRBV30, the J call TRBJ1-1; 7 nucleotides align to TRBD1. Looked up from germline, CDR1 is GTSNPN and CDR2 is SVGIG (reference sequence). V was pared by 2 bases and J by 2 bases, with 2 bases of the junction left unmatched. This CDR3 is built from 13 residues. Combining the CDR3 with reference TRBV30 and TRBJ1-1 gives the whole variable domain SQTIHQWPATLVQPVGSPLSLECTVEGTSNPNLYWYRQAAGRGLQLLFYSVGIGQISSEVPQNLSASRPQDRQFILSSKKLLLSDSGFYLCAWSRDSNTEAFFGQGTRLTVV.

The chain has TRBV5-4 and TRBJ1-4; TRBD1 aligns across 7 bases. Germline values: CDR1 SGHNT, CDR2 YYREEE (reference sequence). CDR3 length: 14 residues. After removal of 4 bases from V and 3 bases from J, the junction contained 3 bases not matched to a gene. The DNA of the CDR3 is TGTGCCAGCAGCGCGGGACAGTCTAATGAAAAACTGTTTTTT. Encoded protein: CASSAGQSNEKLFF. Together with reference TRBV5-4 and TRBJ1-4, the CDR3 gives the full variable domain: ETGVTQSPTHLIKTRGQQVTLRCSSQSGHNTVSWYQQALGQGPQFIFQYYREEENGRGNFPPRFSGLQFPNYSSELNVNALELDDSALYLCASSAGQSNEKLFFGSGTQLSVL.

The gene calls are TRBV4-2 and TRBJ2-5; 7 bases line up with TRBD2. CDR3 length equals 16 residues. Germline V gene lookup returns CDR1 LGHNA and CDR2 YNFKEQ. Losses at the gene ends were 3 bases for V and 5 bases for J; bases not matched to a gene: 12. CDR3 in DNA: TGTGCCAGCAGCCAGGCGGCCTCCGCGGGGGTGGAGACCCAGTACTTC. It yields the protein CASSQAASAGVETQYF.

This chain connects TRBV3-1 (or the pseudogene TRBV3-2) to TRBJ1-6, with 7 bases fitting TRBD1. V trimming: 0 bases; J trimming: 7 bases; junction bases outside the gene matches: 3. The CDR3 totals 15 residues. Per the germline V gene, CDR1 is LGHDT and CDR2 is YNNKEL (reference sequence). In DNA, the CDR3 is TGTGCCAGCAGCCAAGACCGACAGGGCAATTCACCCCTCCACTTT. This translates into CASSQDRQGNSPLHF.

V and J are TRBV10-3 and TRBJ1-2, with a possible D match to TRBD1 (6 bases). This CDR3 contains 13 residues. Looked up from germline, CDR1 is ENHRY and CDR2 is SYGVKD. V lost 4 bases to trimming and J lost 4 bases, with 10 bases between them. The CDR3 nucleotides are TGTGCCATCAGTGTGGGACAAGGCTATGGCTACACCTTC. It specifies CAISVGQGYGYTF.

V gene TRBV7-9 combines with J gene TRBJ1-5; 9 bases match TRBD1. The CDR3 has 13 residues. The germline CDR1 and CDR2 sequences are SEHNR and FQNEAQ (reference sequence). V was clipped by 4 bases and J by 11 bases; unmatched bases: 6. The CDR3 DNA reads TGTGCCAGCAGCTCGACAGGGGGAGGGACCCAGCATTTT. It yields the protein CASSSTGGGTQHF.

The CDR3 loop reads CASSLVDRDQPQHF. The CDR3 region has the DNA TGTGCCAGCAGCTTAGTGGACAGAGATCAGCCCCAGCATTTT. This chain connects TRBV7-8 to TRBJ1-5, with D perhaps matching TRBD1 (6 bases). Germline CDR1 SGHVS, CDR2 FQNEAQ. V was clipped by 1 base and J by 5 bases, with 9 bases between them. The CDR3 sequence is 14 residues long.

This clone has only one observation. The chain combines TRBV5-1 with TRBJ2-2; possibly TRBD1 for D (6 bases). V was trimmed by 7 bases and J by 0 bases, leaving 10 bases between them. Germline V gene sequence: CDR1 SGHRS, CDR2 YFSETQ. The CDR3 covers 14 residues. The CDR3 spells CASGGHANTGELFF. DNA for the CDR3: TGCGCCAGCGGGGGACACGCGAACACCGGGGAGCTGTTTTTT. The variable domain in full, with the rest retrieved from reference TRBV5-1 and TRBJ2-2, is KAGVTQTPRYLIKTRGQQVTLSCSPISGHRSVSWYQQTPGQGLQFLFEYFSETQRNKGNFPGRFSGRQFSNSRSEMNVSTLELGDSALYLCASGGHANTGELFFGEGSRLTVL.

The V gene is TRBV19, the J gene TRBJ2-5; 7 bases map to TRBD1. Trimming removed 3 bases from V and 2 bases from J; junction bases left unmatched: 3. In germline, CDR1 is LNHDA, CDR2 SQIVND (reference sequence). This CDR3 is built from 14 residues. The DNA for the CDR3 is TGTGCCAGTAGTATTCAGGGACAGCAAGAGACCCAGTACTTC. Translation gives CASSIQGQQETQYF.

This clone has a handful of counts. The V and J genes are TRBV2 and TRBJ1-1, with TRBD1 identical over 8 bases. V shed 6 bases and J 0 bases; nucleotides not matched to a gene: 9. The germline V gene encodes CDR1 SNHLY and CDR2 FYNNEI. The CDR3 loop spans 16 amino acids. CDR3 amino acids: CASRRDRQILNTEAFF. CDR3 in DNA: TGTGCCAGCAGGCGGGACAGGCAGATTTTGAACACTGAAGCTTTCTTT.